A single sample is the source of the 2 T cell receptor beta chains below, sequenced in a study of T cells of healthy individuals. TCRdb itself ran the 5' RACE reads through MiXCR, one entry per CDR3 protein. The sample has more than 85,000 distinct CDR3 sequences, around 17% seen once; the top ten hold 6% to 8%. All receptors come from a human donor in good health.

CDR3 amino acids: CSAREPGTGIGYTF. In DNA, the CDR3 is TGCAGTGCTAGAGAGCCCGGGACAGGGATCGGCTACACCTTC. This chain connects TRBV20-1 to TRBJ1-2; 9 nucleotides align to TRBD1. The CDR3 runs to 14 residues. The ends lost 0 bases at V and 8 bases at J; junction bases unmatched: 7. Germline V lookup: CDR1 DFQATT, CDR2 SNEGSKA (reference sequence).

The chain carries TRBV20-1 and TRBJ2-7; 9 nucleotides line up with TRBD1. CDR1 is DFQATT and CDR2 is SNEGSKA in the germline V gene (reference sequence). The CDR3 extends over 14 amino acids. J was trimmed by 1 base and V by 5 bases; bases with no gene match: 6. The CDR3, as DNA: TGCAGTGCTGGGGACAGGGCGTTTTCCTACGAGCAGTACTTC. This gives the protein CSAGDRAFSYEQYF.